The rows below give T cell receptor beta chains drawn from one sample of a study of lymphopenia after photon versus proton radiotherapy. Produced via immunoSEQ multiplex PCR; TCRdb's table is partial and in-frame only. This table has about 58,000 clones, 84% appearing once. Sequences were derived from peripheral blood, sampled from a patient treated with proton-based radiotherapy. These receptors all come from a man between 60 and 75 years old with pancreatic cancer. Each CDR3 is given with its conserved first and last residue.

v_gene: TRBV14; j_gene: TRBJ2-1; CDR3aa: CASSQGMASRFF
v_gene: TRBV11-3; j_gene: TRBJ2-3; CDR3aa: CASSFREAGGGDTQYF
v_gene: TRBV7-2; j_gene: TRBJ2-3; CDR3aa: CASSRVSDTQYF
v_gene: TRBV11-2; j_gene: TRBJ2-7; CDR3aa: CASSPLARVSSYEQYF
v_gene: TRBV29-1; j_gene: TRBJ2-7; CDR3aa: CSVIDRGRSYEQYF
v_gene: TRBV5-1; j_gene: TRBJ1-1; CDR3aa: CASSLVGTNTEAFF
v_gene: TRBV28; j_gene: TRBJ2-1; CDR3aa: CASSSKEQFF
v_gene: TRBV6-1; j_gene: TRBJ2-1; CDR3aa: CASNLDRTPYNEQFF
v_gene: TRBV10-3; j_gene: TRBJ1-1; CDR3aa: CAIRTAELNTEAFF
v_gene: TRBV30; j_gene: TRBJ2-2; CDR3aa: CAWGAGRERGGAGELFF
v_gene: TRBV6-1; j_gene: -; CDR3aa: CASSEFIGTYEQYF
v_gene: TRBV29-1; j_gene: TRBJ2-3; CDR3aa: CSVYPGSTDTQYF
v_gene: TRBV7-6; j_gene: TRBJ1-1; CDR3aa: CASTLSRNTEAFF
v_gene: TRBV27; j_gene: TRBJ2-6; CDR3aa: CASTPGPGRSGANVLTF
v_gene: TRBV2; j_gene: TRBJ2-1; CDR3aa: CASSWARAGLAGGRGFF
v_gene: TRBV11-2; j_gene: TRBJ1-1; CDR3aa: CASSPTGGAPYTEAFF
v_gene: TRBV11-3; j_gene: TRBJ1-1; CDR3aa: CASRPGPEANTEAFF
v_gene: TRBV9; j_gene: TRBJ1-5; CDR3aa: CASSVGTGGAGNQPQHF
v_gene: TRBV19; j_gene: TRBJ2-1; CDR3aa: CASSFDRGGYNEQFF
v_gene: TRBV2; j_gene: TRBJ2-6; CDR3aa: CASSSPGTGVTGANVLTF
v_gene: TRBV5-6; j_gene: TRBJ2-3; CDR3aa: CASSFRTSGRMDTQYF